This TCR beta chain derives from a study of control samples from healthy donors and cancer patients. Generated by immunoSEQ multiplex PCR, the TCRdb table keeps only in-frame clones and is missing some. This sample yields about 150,000 clones, of which roughly 94% are seen a single time; approximately 14% belongs to the top ten. Trimming stripped 0 bases from V and 1 base from J, with 7 bases between. Germline CDR1 is SGHKS and CDR2 is YYEKEE (reference sequence). CDR3 length: 14 amino acids. The sample comprised PBMCs. The source is a man in his fifties or sixties with colorectal cancer. The chain combines TRBV5-5 with TRBJ1-1; D is uncertain. CDR3 DNA: TGTGCCAGCAGCTTGGGGAACACGAACACTGAAGCTTTCTTT. Translated: CASSLGNTNTEAFF.